A single sample gave rise to the 4 T cell receptor delta chains below, sequenced in a study of γδ T cells in repeated Plasmodium falciparum infection. Gammadelta T cells were flow-sorted from PBMC into Vgamma9/Vdelta2+ and Vdelta2-negative populations for bulk analysis. TCRdb used CATT to re-call clones from the multiplex PCR reads. The data contain tens of thousands of delta-chain clones, 1.4% of them singletons. Sample: gamma-delta T cells from blood. Every receptor here comes from a pool of human donors (malaria-infected and uninfected, not separated).

This clone appeared many times. Other DNA sequences in this sample translate to the same CDR3. CDR3 DNA: TGTGCTCTTGGGGTCATCTTCCTACGGACACGACACCTCACCGATAAACTCATCTTT. It yields the protein CALGVIFLRTRHLTDKLIF. The chain combines TRDV1 with TRDJ1; 8 positions match TRDD2. J lost 1 base, V lost 4 bases, and 17 bases had no gene match. Per germline, CDR1 TSWWSYY and CDR2 QGS. The CDR3 contains 19 residues.

Comments on this clone: TCRdb shows a much larger clone's protein in place of this DNA's translation, and the two differ at residue 10, likely through a read error; the protein shown is translated from the DNA. The chain couples TRDV2 to TRDJ1; no firm D call. The J gene is absent in TCRdb and was assigned here via DNA matching to germline. V lost 0 bases, J lost 0 bases, and 13 bases lay in between. CDR1 and CDR2 from the germline V gene are GEAIGNYY and EKD. The CDR3 runs to 16 residues. The DNA of the CDR3 is TGTGCCTGTGACACCGTATCCGATAGGCACACCGATAAACTCATCTTT. This translates into CACDTVSDRHTDKLIF.

In the case of this clone: A read error is likely here: a far larger clone is one base away. Other DNA sequences in the same sample also yield this CDR3. CDR3 residues: CACDPLTGGSPDTDKLIF. The CDR3 DNA follows: TGTGCCTGTGACCCCCTCACTGGGGGATCCCCCGACACCGATAAACTCATCTTT. This chain joins TRDV2 and TRDJ1, with 10 bases aligning to TRDD3. In the absence of a J gene in TCRdb, the DNA was matched to germline to assign it here. V gave up 3 bases and J gave up 0 bases; unmatched junction bases: 12. This CDR3 region has 18 residues. Germline CDR1 and CDR2: GEAIGNYY and EKD.

For this clone: The protein given by TCRdb reflects a much larger clone and differs at residue 14 from this DNA's translation, likely from a read error; the protein shown is the DNA's translation. CDR3 coding DNA: TGTGCTCTTGGGGAATGGGGATCGGATCCCGTGTACACCTATAAACTCATCTTT. The encoded protein is CALGEWGSDPVYTYKLIF. V and J are TRDV1 and TRDJ1, with D possibly TRDD3 on 6 matching bases. The CDR3 totals 18 residues. CDR1 is TSWWSYY, CDR2 QGS, per germline.